This T cell receptor beta chain was recorded in a study of human thymus T cells. The donor group consisted of healthy Finnish infants who were having corrective surgery for congenital heart defects. During surgery, about 0.5-1 mL peripheral blood was drawn from four of eight donors. No fixed cell number was used; all available blood leukocytes supplied DNA. Overall study findings and caveats: Use of V and J genes seemed skewed within the thymic and blood repertoires.

Sequencing used immunoSEQ multiplex PCR; TCRdb keeps in-frame clones, though not all of them. The table shows 57,000 or so clones, with approximately 95% occurring only once. With respect to this clone: As yet, its antigen is unknown.

The clonotype comes from a boy under two years old with a congenital heart defect but otherwise immunologically healthy. The sequenced sample was blood.

CDR3 sequence reads: CASSQRWWGGFTDTQYF. In DNA form, the CDR3 reads TGCGCCAGCAGCCAACGATGGTGGGGGGGTTTCACAGATACGCAGTATTTT. V usage is TRBV4-1 and J usage is TRBJ2-3; TRBD2 aligns across 7 bases. With 2 bases clipped from V and 2 bases from J, the junction kept 10 bases outside the gene matches. CDR1 MGHRA and CDR2 YSYEKL come from the germline V gene. The CDR3 totals 17 residues.